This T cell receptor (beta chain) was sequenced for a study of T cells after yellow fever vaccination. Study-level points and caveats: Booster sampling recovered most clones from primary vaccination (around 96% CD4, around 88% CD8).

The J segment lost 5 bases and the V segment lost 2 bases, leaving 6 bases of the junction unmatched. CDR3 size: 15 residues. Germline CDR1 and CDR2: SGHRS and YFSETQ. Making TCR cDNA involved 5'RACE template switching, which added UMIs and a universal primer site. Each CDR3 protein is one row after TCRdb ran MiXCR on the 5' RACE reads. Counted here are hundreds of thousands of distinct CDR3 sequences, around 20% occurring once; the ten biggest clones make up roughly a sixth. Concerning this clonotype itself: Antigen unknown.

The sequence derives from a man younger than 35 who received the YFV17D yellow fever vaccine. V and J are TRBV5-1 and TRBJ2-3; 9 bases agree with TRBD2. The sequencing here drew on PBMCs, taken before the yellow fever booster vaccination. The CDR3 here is CASSFSGGRGDTQYF. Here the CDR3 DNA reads TGCGCCAGCAGCTTCAGCGGGGGGCGGGGAGATACGCAGTATTTT.